The 11 T cell receptor beta chains given below trace back to one sample, sequenced in a study of T cell responses to AZD1222 COVID-19 vaccine. Profiling relied on immunoSEQ multiplex PCR, and the TCRdb table lists in-frame clones only, not all of them. The data contain 95,000 to 150,000 clones, less than 90% of them singletons. The material was peripheral blood, obtained on day 0 of AZD1222 vaccination. Source of these receptors: an adult in good health.

The genes are TRBV12-3 or TRBV12-4 and TRBJ2-7; TRBD2 aligns across 8 bases. The V segment lost 10 bases and the J segment 3 bases; nucleotides outside the gene matches: 5. The CDR3 is 12 residues long. The CDR3 region has the DNA TGTGCCACCGGGGGGGGGATCTACGAGCAGTACTTC. Its protein is CATGGGIYEQYF.

J is TRBJ1-4 and V is TRBV9; D is possibly TRBD1 (6 bases). V gave up 6 bases and J gave up 3 bases, with 9 bases separating them. Germline V gives CDR1 SGDLS, CDR2 YYNGEE. The CDR3 is 13 amino acids. The CDR3: CASTRTANEKLFF. The CDR3 DNA follows: TGTGCCAGCACCCGGACAGCTAATGAAAAACTGTTTTTT.

This sequence joins TRBV2 and TRBJ2-7, with D tentatively TRBD2 (5 bases). V lost 8 bases to trimming and J lost 4 bases, with 9 bases between them. This CDR3 has 11 residues. Germline V gives CDR1 SNHLY, CDR2 FYNNEI. CDR3 DNA: TGTGCCAGCGGTCGGGAATACGAGCAGTACTTC. Residues: CASGREYEQYF.

The chain joins TRBV29-1 to TRBJ1-1, with D unclear. The CDR3 has 13 residues. V was pared by 3 bases and J by 2 bases, with 10 bases between. The germline V gene has CDR1 SQVTM and CDR2 ANQGSEA. The CDR3 DNA reads TGCAGCGTTGAGGACGGCGTAAACACTGAAGCTTTCTTT. Residues: CSVEDGVNTEAFF. Full variable domain (missing parts from reference TRBV29-1 and TRBJ1-1): SAVISQKPSRDICQRGTSLTIQCQVDSQVTMMFWYRQQPGQSLTLIATANQGSEATYESGFVIDKFPISRPNLTFSTLTVSNMSPEDSSIYLCSVEDGVNTEAFFGQGTRLTVV.

The chain has TRBV28 and TRBJ1-1, with 10 positions matching TRBD1. The CDR3 is 15 residues long. V was clipped by 6 bases and J by 3 bases; unmatched bases: 7. Germline CDR1 is MDHEN and CDR2 is SYDVKM. Here the CDR3 reads CASSQRTGGDTEAFF. As DNA, the CDR3 is TGTGCCAGCAGCCAACGGACAGGGGGTGACACTGAAGCTTTCTTT.

The CDR3 DNA reads as TGTGCCAGCAGTATGACAGGGACGGGAGAAGATACGCAGTATTTT. It translates to CASSMTGTGEDTQYF. This chain joins TRBV27 and TRBJ2-3; D perhaps matches TRBD1 (7 bases). This CDR3 is built from 15 residues. Trimming took off 5 bases at V and 5 bases at J, with 17 bases between the two ends. Germline-derived CDR1 and CDR2 are MNHEY and SMNVEV (reference sequence).

This chain joins TRBV13 and TRBJ1-1; no clear D. Per the germline V gene, CDR1 is PRHDT and CDR2 is FYEKMQ (reference sequence). V dropped 4 bases and J dropped 5 bases, with 14 bases sitting between them. The CDR3 is 14 amino acids. CDR3 coding DNA: TGTGCCAGCAGCTCCCTGACTTGGGGTACTGAAGCTTTCTTT. Protein product: CASSSLTWGTEAFF.

The CDR3 reads CASTFLGGGTEAFF. The CDR3 DNA is TGTGCCAGTACCTTCCTCGGTGGAGGCACTGAAGCTTTCTTT. The rearrangement links TRBV4-2 to TRBJ1-1; no firm D call. CDR1 is LGHNA, CDR2 YNFKEQ, per germline. This CDR3 is built from 14 residues. Trimming pared 9 bases from V and 4 bases from J, leaving 18 bases between.

The chain combines TRBV5-4 with TRBJ1-2, with unresolved D. The germline V gene encodes CDR1 SGHNT and CDR2 YYREEE (reference sequence). The CDR3 consists of 15 residues. V was pared by 0 bases and J by 3 bases, with 12 bases between. CDR3 loop: CASSLDSEGDYGYTF. The CDR3 DNA reads as TGTGCCAGCAGCTTGGATTCGGAGGGCGACTATGGCTACACCTTC.

This clone appeared once. The chain has TRBV11-2 and TRBJ1-2; D is unclear. This CDR3 contains 13 residues. Trimming removed 4 bases from V and 1 base from J, with 7 bases in between. The germline CDR1 and CDR2 sequences are SGHAT and FQNNGV. In nucleotides, the CDR3 is TGTGCCAGCAGCTCCGGGCTTAACTATGGCTACACCTTC. This sequence encodes CASSSGLNYGYTF.

This clone came up once. This chain links TRBV24-1 with TRBJ1-1; D not certain. Per germline, CDR1 KGHDR and CDR2 SFDVKD. The CDR3 extends over 13 amino acids. Deletions cut 5 bases from V and 3 bases from J, with 9 bases between. The CDR3 nucleotides are TGTGCCACCAGTGCTCGCGGCGACACTGAAGCTTTCTTT. Amino acids: CATSARGDTEAFF.